Shown below are 27 T cell receptor beta chains from a single sample sequenced in a study of OX40 agonist ivuxolimab in advanced cancers. Measured with immunoSEQ multiplex PCR; TCRdb has only the in-frame clones, and not every one. The sample yields 37,000 or so clones, roughly 87% seen once. The input for sequencing was CD4+ or CD8+ T cells sorted from blood, taken in a trial of the OX40 agonist ivuxolimab. The receptors derive from an adult with an advanced solid tumor such as melanoma, head and neck, liver or kidney cancer.

This chain uses TRBV23-1 with TRBJ2-2, with 7 bases aligning to TRBD1. TRBV23-1 is labeled an ORF, and its function is uncertain. V trimming: 4 bases; J trimming: 5 bases; junction bases outside the gene matches: 7. CDR3 length equals 15 residues. CDR3 residues: CASSLTGVDTGELFF. CDR3 coding DNA: TGCGCCAGCAGTCTTACAGGGGTAGATACCGGGGAGCTGTTTTTT.

In the case of this clone: Other DNA sequences from this sample encode an identical CDR3 as well. The V call is TRBV7-9, the J call TRBJ1-2, with a possible D match to TRBD1 (6 bases). The CDR3 runs to 11 residues. Trimming left V 6 bases short and J 6 bases short, with 8 bases between. Germline lookup yields CDR1 SEHNR and CDR2 FQNEAQ (reference sequence). The CDR3 reads CASRQGDGYTF. The CDR3 region has the DNA TGTGCCAGCAGACAGGGCGATGGCTACACCTTC.

This chain joins TRBV23-1 and TRBJ1-5; unclear D gene. TRBV23-1 is designated an ORF whose function remains uncertain. The CDR3 sequence is 16 residues long. Trimming stripped 9 bases from V and 8 bases from J, with 26 bases between. DNA of the CDR3: TGCGCCAGTCCGAGGGAGGGAGGTGGGAGTGAAGAGCCCCAGCATTTT. Amino acids: CASPREGGGSEEPQHF.

The chain links TRBV5-1 to TRBJ2-5, with TRBD2 matching over 9 bases. Germline loops: CDR1 SGHRS, CDR2 YFSETQ. V lost 4 bases to trimming and J lost 3 bases; unmatched junction nucleotides: 13. The CDR3 totals 17 residues. The CDR3 region has the DNA TGCGCCAGCAGCCGGGCCGGTCTAGCGGGGACCGAAGAGACCCAGTACTTC. It is translated as CASSRAGLAGTEETQYF.

This clone was seen only once. The chain recombines TRBV28 with TRBJ2-4; the match to TRBD1 covers 7 bases. CDR3 size: 17 residues. With V trimmed by 3 bases and J by 4 bases, 12 bases remained unmatched. CDR1 and CDR2 (germline): MDHEN, SYDVKM. The CDR3 DNA sequence: TGTGCCAGCAGTTTTCTCCTGACAGGGCTGACGAAAAACATTCAGTACTTC. Its translation: CASSFLLTGLTKNIQYF.

The chain couples TRBV10-3 to TRBJ1-2; 8 bases match TRBD1. J was trimmed by 10 bases and V by 6 bases; bases with no gene match: 7. In germline, CDR1 is ENHRY, CDR2 SYGVKD. This CDR3 contains 12 residues. The CDR3 nucleotides are TGTGCCATCAGCAAGGACAGGGTTGCCTACACCTTC. It encodes CAISKDRVAYTF.

The J gene is TRBJ1-1, the V gene TRBV5-1; maybe TRBD1 (6 bases). Per germline, CDR1 SGHRS and CDR2 YFSETQ. The CDR3 is 16 residues long. V dropped 0 bases and J dropped 1 base, with 13 bases sitting between them. CDR3 sequence: CASSLDTGLGNTEAFF. The CDR3 DNA reads TGCGCCAGCAGCTTGGACACAGGGCTGGGGAACACTGAAGCTTTCTTT.

CDR3 sequence (DNA): TGTGCCAGCAGCGGAACGGACAGGGCAAACCCAACTAATGAAAAACTGTTTTTT. Translating gives CASSGTDRANPTNEKLFF. The chain couples TRBV9 to TRBJ1-4; TRBD1 matches at 8 bases. With 3 bases clipped from V and 0 bases from J, the junction kept 10 bases outside the gene matches. There are 18 residues in the CDR3. CDR1 is SGDLS and CDR2 is YYNGEE in the germline V gene.

The V and J genes are TRBV5-6 and TRBJ2-3, with a possible D match to TRBD1 (6 bases). V was pared by 4 bases and J by 0 bases, with 15 bases between. Germline V gives CDR1 SGHDT, CDR2 YYEEEE. CDR3 size: 16 residues. CDR3 bases: TGTGCCAGCAGCCTGCTCACAGGGTTTAGCACAGATACGCAGTATTTT. Amino acids: CASSLLTGFSTDTQYF.

J is TRBJ2-7 and V is TRBV10-2; D is ambiguous. Between the trimmed V and J ends, which lost 7 bases and 4 bases, there was a span of 5 bases. CDR3 length: 10 amino acids. CDR1 and CDR2 from the germline V gene are WSHSY and SAAADI. The chain's CDR3 is CASMDYEQYF. The CDR3, as DNA: TGCGCCAGCATGGATTACGAGCAGTACTTC.

This chain links TRBV7-4 with TRBJ2-1; D unresolved. Germline loops: CDR1 SGHVT, CDR2 SQSDAQ. CDR3 length: 14 amino acids. Trimming shortened V by 2 bases and J by 2 bases, and 7 bases separated the two germline ends. The CDR3: CASSLSPTYNEQFF. The CDR3 coding sequence is TGTGCCAGCAGCTTAAGTCCTACCTACAATGAGCAGTTCTTC.

Worth noting for this clone: One end of the junction varies from germline; a read error may be responsible. J is TRBJ2-1 and V is TRBV7-4; D gene ambiguous. From germline, CDR1 is SGHVT and CDR2 SQSDAQ. This CDR3 is built from 17 residues. CDR3 amino acids: CASSLGVIYGSCNEQFF. The CDR3 DNA sequence: TGTGCCAGCAGCTTAGGGGTGATATACGGCTCCTGCAATGAGCAGTTCTTC.

The chain couples TRBV29-1 to TRBJ2-2; 9 nucleotides match TRBD1. The CDR3 sequence is 12 residues long. V shed 7 bases, J shed 7 bases, and the junction held 4 bases outside the gene matches. Germline V CDR1 and CDR2: SQVTM, ANQGSEA. CDR3 sequence: CSATGGNGELFF. CDR3 coding DNA: TGCAGCGCGACAGGGGGTAACGGGGAGCTGTTTTTT.

This chain connects TRBV2 to TRBJ1-1; weak D call: TRBD1 (6 bases). The germline V gene has CDR1 SNHLY and CDR2 FYNNEI. Trimming pared 7 bases from V and 0 bases from J, leaving 15 bases between. The CDR3 is made up of 15 amino acids. The CDR3 loop reads CASIWLGGLNTEAFF. The CDR3 coding sequence is TGTGCCAGCATTTGGCTGGGGGGCCTGAACACTGAAGCTTTCTTT. Together with reference TRBV2 and TRBJ1-1, the CDR3 gives the full variable domain: EPEVTQTPSHQVTQMGQEVILRCVPISNHLYFYWYRQILGQKVEFLVSFYNNEISEKSEIFDDQFSVERPDGSNFTLKIRSTKLEDSAMYFCASIWLGGLNTEAFFGQGTRLTVV.

The chain uses TRBV28 and TRBJ1-2, with TRBD1 matching over 8 bases. Trimming at V came to 5 bases and at J to 0 bases, leaving 8 bases not matched to a gene. CDR3 size: 16 residues. CDR1 and CDR2 from the germline V gene are MDHEN and SYDVKM. The CDR3 loop reads CASSLRTGLANYGYTF. CDR3 in DNA: TGTGCCAGCAGTCTACGGACAGGGTTGGCTAACTATGGCTACACCTTC.

This chain uses TRBV4-1 with TRBJ2-7; D may be TRBD1 (6 bases). The CDR3 spans 14 residues. Germline CDR1 reads MGHRA; CDR2 reads YSYEKL. Trimming took off 1 base at V and 5 bases at J, with 12 bases between the two ends. CDR3 sequence reads: CASSQVGGRNEQYF. As DNA, the CDR3 is TGCGCCAGCAGCCAAGTAGGGGGTAGGAACGAGCAGTACTTC.

CDR3 sequence reads: CASSVAGRPSRSYNEQFF. In DNA, the CDR3 is TGTGCCAGCAGCGTAGCGGGGCGGCCTTCAAGGTCCTACAATGAGCAGTTCTTC. The chain is built from TRBV9 and TRBJ2-1; D assignment may be TRBD1 or TRBD2 (5 bases each). The ends were cut back, 0 bases at V and 1 base at J, with 17 bases in the middle. There are 18 residues in the CDR3. Looked up from germline, CDR1 is SGDLS and CDR2 is YYNGEE.

This rearrangement joins TRBV5-6 to TRBJ1-2; TRBD1 matches at 8 bases. Trimming cost V 1 base and J 8 bases; bases outside gene matches: 19. Germline-derived CDR1 and CDR2 are SGHDT and YYEEEE. This CDR3 spans 18 amino acids. DNA of the CDR3: TGTGCCAGCAGCTTGTGGTCGGCAGGGGGCAGTCTCGTGATGGGCTACACCTTC. It encodes CASSLWSAGGSLVMGYTF. Full variable domain (rest looked up from reference TRBV5-6 and TRBJ1-2): DAGVTQSPTHLIKTRGQQVTLRCSPKSGHDTVSWYQQALGQGPQFIFQYYEEEERQRGNFPDRFSGHQFPNYSSELNVNALLLGDSALYLCASSLWSAGGSLVMGYTFGSGTRLTVV.

The chain combines TRBV19 with TRBJ2-3; 8 bases agree with TRBD1. This CDR3 has 16 residues. CDR1 is LNHDA and CDR2 is SQIVND in the germline V gene (reference sequence). With 5 bases clipped from V and 1 base from J, the junction kept 8 bases outside the gene matches. CDR3 sequence: CASSPEDRVGTDTQYF. The CDR3 nucleotides are TGTGCCAGTAGTCCGGAGGACAGGGTGGGCACAGATACGCAGTATTTT.

There are a few counts of this clone. The chain links TRBV19 to TRBJ2-1, with 13 bases aligning to TRBD2. The length of the CDR3 is 14 residues. Germline V lookup: CDR1 LNHDA, CDR2 SQIVND (reference sequence). The J segment lost 8 bases and the V segment lost 3 bases, leaving 1 base of the junction unmatched. The CDR3 spells CASSMGLAGYEQFF. The CDR3 DNA reads as TGTGCCAGTAGTATGGGACTAGCGGGGTATGAGCAGTTCTTC.

The rearrangement links TRBV7-9 to TRBJ2-5, with 9 bases fitting TRBD2. This CDR3 comprises 16 residues. Germline values: CDR1 SEHNR, CDR2 FQNEAQ (reference sequence). The V gene end was trimmed by 2 bases and the J gene end by 5 bases; junction bases not matched to a gene: 9. The CDR3 DNA sequence: TGTGCCAGCAGCTTAATCTGGCGGGGGGGCCCTGAGACCCAGTACTTC. Its translation is CASSLIWRGGPETQYF.

This chain uses TRBV6-1 with TRBJ2-7, with 10 nucleotides matching TRBD2. CDR1 is MNHNS and CDR2 is SASEGT in the germline V gene. This CDR3 is built from 17 residues. V was clipped by 4 bases and J by 0 bases; unmatched bases: 9. The CDR3 nucleotides are TGTGCCAGCAGTGCGGTAGCGGGGGGCCCGAGCTCCTACGAGCAGTACTTC. It specifies CASSAVAGGPSSYEQYF.

This clone has more than one count but fewer than ten. V usage is TRBV5-6 and J usage is TRBJ1-2; D not certain. From germline, CDR1 is SGHDT and CDR2 YYEEEE. V lost 4 bases, J lost 3 bases, and 7 bases lay in between. The CDR3 is made up of 12 amino acids. The CDR3 sequence: CASSMLDYGYTF. The CDR3 nucleotides read TGTGCCAGCAGCATGCTTGACTATGGCTACACCTTC.

The gene calls are TRBV19 and TRBJ2-3; 9 bases are shared with TRBD1. The CDR3 spans 15 residues. V was pared by 6 bases and J by 1 base, with 5 bases of the junction left unmatched. Germline V lookup: CDR1 LNHDA, CDR2 SQIVND (reference sequence). The CDR3, as DNA: TGTGCCAGTAGAGAGGACAGGGGAGGCACAGATACGCAGTATTTT. This encodes CASREDRGGTDTQYF.

The chain uses TRBV29-1 and TRBJ1-2; 7 nucleotides align to TRBD1. CDR1 and CDR2 (germline): SQVTM, ANQGSEA. The V and J ends lost 7 bases and 2 bases, in that order; junction bases with no gene match: 7. This CDR3 spans 13 amino acids. Here the CDR3 reads CSAFGQANYGYTF. The CDR3, as DNA: TGCAGCGCCTTTGGACAGGCGAACTATGGCTACACCTTC.

The V gene is TRBV7-6, the J gene TRBJ1-1; tentative D call: TRBD1 (5 bases). V lost 1 base to trimming and J lost 2 bases, with 11 bases between them. CDR1 SGHVS and CDR2 FNYEAQ come from the germline V gene. The CDR3 loop spans 15 amino acids. The chain's CDR3 is CASSLETELNTEAFF. The CDR3 region has the DNA TGTGCCAGCAGCTTAGAGACAGAACTAAACACTGAAGCTTTCTTT.

This clone was observed a single time. This chain links TRBV7-9 with TRBJ2-4, with D tentatively TRBD1 (5 bases). CDR3 length: 14 residues. Germline V CDR1 and CDR2: SEHNR, FQNEAQ (reference sequence). Between the trimmed V and J ends, which lost 0 bases and 8 bases, there was a span of 11 bases. The CDR3 sequence: CASSLAQGTDIQYF. CDR3 nucleotides: TGTGCCAGCAGCTTAGCGCAGGGCACGGACATTCAGTACTTC.